These 8 T cell receptor beta chains share one sample of origin, sequenced in a study of OX40 agonist ivuxolimab in advanced cancers. Some clones are missing from TCRdb's copy, which holds only in-frame ones; the method was immunoSEQ multiplex PCR. The sample lists more than 50,000 clones, around nine tenths occurring once. This specimen consisted of CD4+ or CD8+ T cells sorted from blood, obtained in a trial of the OX40 agonist ivuxolimab. Receptors were obtained from an adult with an advanced solid tumor such as melanoma, head and neck, liver or kidney cancer.

The sample holds one count of this clone. This sequence joins TRBV7-9 and TRBJ2-1; TRBD2 aligns across 12 bases. CDR1 is SEHNR, CDR2 FQNEAQ, per germline (reference sequence). The trim removed 4 bases at V and 6 bases at J, leaving 7 bases unmatched. There are 16 residues in the CDR3. As DNA, the CDR3 is TGTGCCAGCAGCTCGTCCGGGACTAGCGGGCGCAATGAGCAGTTCTTC. Translation gives CASSSSGTSGRNEQFF. The full variable domain, with the rest looked up from reference TRBV7-9 and TRBJ2-1, is DTGVSQNPRHKITKRGQNVTFRCDPISEHNRLYWYRQTLGQGPEFLTYFQNEAQLEKSRLLSDRFSAERPKGSFSTLEIQRTEQGDSAMYLCASSSSGTSGRNEQFFGPGTRLTVL.

This chain uses TRBV6-1 with TRBJ2-7, with D possibly TRBD1 on 8 matching bases. CDR3 length: 16 amino acids. V lost 0 bases and J lost 3, with 15 bases in between. From germline, CDR1 is MNHNS and CDR2 SASEGT. The CDR3 sequence: CASSEAGQGGSYEQYF. DNA of the CDR3: TGTGCCAGCAGTGAAGCCGGACAGGGAGGGAGCTACGAGCAGTACTTC.

This clone has a single count. V and J are TRBV25-1 and TRBJ1-1, with D perhaps TRBD1 (5 bases). From germline, CDR1 is MGHDK and CDR2 SYGVNS. This CDR3 has 15 amino acids. V lost 3 bases and J lost 5, with 16 bases in between. CDR3 region: CASSEAAGRETEAFF. The CDR3 DNA reads as TGTGCCAGCAGTGAGGCAGCCGGCAGGGAGACTGAAGCTTTCTTT.

The gene calls are TRBV19 and TRBJ1-3; the D gene is possibly TRBD1 (5 bases). The ends were cut back, 5 bases at V and 2 bases at J, with 10 bases in the middle. The CDR3 runs to 14 residues. Germline lookup yields CDR1 LNHDA and CDR2 SQIVND (reference sequence). CDR3 in amino acids: CASSSGRTGNTIYF. The DNA of the CDR3 is TGTGCCAGTAGTTCAGGGCGCACTGGAAACACCATATATTTT.

The chain carries TRBV10-1 and TRBJ2-3; perhaps D is TRBD1 or TRBD2 (5 bases each). CDR3 length: 14 residues. Trimming removed 3 bases from V and 5 bases from J, with 12 bases in between. The V gene's germline CDR1 is WNHNN and CDR2 SYGVQD (reference sequence). CDR3 nucleotides: TGCGCCAGCAGTGACCGGGGCGGAGGAGATACGCAGTATTTT. It yields the protein CASSDRGGGDTQYF.

This chain uses TRBV7-3 with TRBJ2-6, with TRBD2 as a possible D gene (7 bases). CDR3 length: 18 amino acids. Germline V gene data show CDR1 as SGHTA and CDR2 as FQGTGA. Trimming shortened V by 5 bases and J by 4 bases, and 21 bases separated the two germline ends. The CDR3 DNA reads TGTGCCAGCAGCCTAGAGGGGAGGGGGTCGTCCGGGGCCAACGTCCTGACTTTC. Amino acid sequence: CASSLEGRGSSGANVLTF.

The gene calls are TRBV29-1 and TRBJ2-3, with 10 positions matching TRBD2. The CDR3 covers 16 residues. The V and J ends lost 0 bases and 2 bases, in that order; junction bases with no gene match: 5. Germline V gene sequence: CDR1 SQVTM, CDR2 ANQGSEA. The CDR3 is CSVEDNLAGATDTQYF. Written as DNA, the CDR3 is TGCAGCGTTGAAGATAACCTAGCGGGAGCCACAGATACGCAGTATTTT.

This clone showed up just a few times. The chain joins TRBV4-1 to TRBJ1-2; D is ambiguous. This CDR3 contains 14 residues. Trimming removed 4 bases from V and 4 bases from J, with 13 bases in between. In germline, CDR1 is MGHRA, CDR2 YSYEKL. This CDR3 reads CASSPQDGPYGYTF. Written as DNA, the CDR3 is TGCGCCAGCAGCCCTCAGGACGGTCCCTATGGCTACACCTTC.